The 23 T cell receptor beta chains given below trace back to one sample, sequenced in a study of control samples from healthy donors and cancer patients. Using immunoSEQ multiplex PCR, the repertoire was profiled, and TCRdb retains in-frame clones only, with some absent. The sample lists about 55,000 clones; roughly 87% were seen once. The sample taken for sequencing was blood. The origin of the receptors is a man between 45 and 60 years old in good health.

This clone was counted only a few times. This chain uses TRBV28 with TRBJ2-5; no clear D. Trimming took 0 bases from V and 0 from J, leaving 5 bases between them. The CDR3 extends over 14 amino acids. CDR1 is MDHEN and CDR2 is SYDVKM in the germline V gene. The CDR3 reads CASSLWGHQETQYF. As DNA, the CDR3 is TGTGCCAGCAGTTTATGGGGTCACCAAGAGACCCAGTACTTC.

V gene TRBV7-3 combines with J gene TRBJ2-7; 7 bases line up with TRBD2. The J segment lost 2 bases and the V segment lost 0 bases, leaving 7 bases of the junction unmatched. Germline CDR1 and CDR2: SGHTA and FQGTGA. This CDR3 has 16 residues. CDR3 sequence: CASSLTHASGAYEQYF. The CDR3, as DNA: TGTGCCAGCAGCTTAACGCATGCTAGCGGTGCCTACGAGCAGTACTTC.

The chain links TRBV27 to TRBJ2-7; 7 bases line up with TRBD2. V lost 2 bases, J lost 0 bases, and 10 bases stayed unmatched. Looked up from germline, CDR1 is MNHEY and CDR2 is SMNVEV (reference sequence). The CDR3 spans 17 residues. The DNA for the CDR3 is TGTGCCAGCAGTTTAGTTAGCGGGCATTCTAGCTCCTACGAGCAGTACTTC. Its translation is CASSLVSGHSSSYEQYF.

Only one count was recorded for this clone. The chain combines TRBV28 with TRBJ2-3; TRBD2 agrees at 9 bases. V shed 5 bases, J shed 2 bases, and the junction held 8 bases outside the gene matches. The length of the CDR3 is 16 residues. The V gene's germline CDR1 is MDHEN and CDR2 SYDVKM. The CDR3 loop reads CASSLRSGRNTDTQYF. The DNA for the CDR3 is TGTGCCAGCAGTCTCAGAAGCGGGAGGAACACAGATACGCAGTATTTT. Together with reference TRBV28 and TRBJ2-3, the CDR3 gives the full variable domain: DVKVTQSSRYLVKRTGEKVFLECVQDMDHENMFWYRQDPGLGLRLIYFSYDVKMKEKGDIPEGYSVSREKKERFSLILESASTNQTSMYLCASSLRSGRNTDTQYFGPGTRLTVL.

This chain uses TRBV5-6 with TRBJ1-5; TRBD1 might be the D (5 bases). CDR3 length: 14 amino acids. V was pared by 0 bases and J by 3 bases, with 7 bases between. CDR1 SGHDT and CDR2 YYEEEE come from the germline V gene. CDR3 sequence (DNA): TGTGCCAGCAGCTTGGGAGGGACCAATCAGCCCCAGCATTTT. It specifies CASSLGGTNQPQHF.

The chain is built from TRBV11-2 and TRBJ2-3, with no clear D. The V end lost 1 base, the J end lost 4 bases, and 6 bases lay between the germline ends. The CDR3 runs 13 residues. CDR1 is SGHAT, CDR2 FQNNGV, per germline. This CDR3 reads CASSLGLADTQYF. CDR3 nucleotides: TGTGCCAGCAGCTTAGGGTTGGCAGATACGCAGTATTTT.

In DNA, the CDR3 is TGTGCCAGTAGTATAACCGGGTACACGGTAGCTTTCTTT. Residues: CASSITGYTVAFF. The gene calls are TRBV19 and TRBJ1-1; D uncertain. Trimming pared 2 bases from V and 10 bases from J, leaving 14 bases between. The V gene's germline CDR1 is LNHDA and CDR2 SQIVND (reference sequence). There are 13 residues in the CDR3.

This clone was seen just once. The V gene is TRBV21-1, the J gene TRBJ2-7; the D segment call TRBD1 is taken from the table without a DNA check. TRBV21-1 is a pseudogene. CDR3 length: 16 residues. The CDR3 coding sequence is TGTGCCAGCAGCAAAGATGGGGCAGGGGGTTGTAACGAGCAGTACTTC. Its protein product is CASSKDGAGGCNEQYF.

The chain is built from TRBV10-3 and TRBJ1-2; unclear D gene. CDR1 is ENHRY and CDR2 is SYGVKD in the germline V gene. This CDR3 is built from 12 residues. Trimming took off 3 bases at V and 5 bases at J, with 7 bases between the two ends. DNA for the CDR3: TGTGCCATCAGTGACGGGGTTTATGGCTACACCTTC. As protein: CAISDGVYGYTF.

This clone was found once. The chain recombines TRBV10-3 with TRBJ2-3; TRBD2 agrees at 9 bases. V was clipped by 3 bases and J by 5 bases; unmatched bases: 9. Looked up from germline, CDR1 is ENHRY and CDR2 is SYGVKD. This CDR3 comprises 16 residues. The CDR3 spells CAISESPPLAGDTQYF. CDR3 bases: TGTGCCATCAGTGAATCCCCCCCACTAGCGGGAGATACGCAGTATTTT.

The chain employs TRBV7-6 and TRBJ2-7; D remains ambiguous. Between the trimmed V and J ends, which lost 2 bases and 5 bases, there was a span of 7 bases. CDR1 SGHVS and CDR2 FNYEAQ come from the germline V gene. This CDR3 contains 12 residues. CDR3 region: CASSLLRNEQYF. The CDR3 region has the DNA TGTGCCAGCAGCTTACTGCGTAACGAGCAGTACTTC.

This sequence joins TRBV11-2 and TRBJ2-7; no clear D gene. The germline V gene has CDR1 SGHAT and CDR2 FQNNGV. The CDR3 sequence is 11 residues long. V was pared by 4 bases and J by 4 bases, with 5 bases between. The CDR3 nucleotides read TGTGCCAGCAGCTCCGGTTACGAGCAGTACTTC. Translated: CASSSGYEQYF.

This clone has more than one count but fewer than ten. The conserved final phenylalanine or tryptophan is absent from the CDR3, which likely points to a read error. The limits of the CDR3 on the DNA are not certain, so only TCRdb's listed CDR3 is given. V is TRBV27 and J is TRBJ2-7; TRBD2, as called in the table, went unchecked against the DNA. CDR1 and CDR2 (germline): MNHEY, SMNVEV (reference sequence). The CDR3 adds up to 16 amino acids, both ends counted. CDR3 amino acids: CASSFVTGGSVGIAGI.

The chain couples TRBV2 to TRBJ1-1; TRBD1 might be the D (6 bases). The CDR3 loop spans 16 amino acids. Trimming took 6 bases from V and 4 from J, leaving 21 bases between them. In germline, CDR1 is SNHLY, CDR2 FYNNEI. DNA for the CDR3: TGTGCCAGCAGGAGGGGGACCTTGACAGAATTCACTGAAGCTTTCTTT. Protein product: CASRRGTLTEFTEAFF.

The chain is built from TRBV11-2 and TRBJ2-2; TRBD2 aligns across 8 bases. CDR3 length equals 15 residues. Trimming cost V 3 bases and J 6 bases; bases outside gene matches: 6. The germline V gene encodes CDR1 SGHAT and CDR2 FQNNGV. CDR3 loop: CASSFTAGAAGELFF. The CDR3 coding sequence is TGTGCCAGCAGCTTTACAGCGGGAGCTGCCGGGGAGCTGTTTTTT.

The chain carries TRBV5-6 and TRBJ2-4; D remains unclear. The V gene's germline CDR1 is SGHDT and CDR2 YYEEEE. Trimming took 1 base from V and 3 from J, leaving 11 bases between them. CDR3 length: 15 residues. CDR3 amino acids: CASSLNWGSKNIQYF. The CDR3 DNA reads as TGTGCCAGCAGCTTGAATTGGGGTAGCAAAAACATTCAGTACTTC.

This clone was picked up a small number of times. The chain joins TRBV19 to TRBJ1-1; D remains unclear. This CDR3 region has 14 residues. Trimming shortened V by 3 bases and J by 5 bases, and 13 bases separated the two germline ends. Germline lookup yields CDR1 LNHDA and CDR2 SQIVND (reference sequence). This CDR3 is CASSILLARTEAFF. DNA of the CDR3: TGTGCCAGTAGTATTTTGCTTGCTCGGACTGAAGCTTTCTTT.

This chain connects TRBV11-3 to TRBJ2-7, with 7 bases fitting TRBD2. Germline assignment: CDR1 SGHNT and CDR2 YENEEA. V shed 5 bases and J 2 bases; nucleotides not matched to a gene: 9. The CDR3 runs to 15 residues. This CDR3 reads CASSPGTGGPYEQYF. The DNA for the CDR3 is TGTGCCAGCAGCCCTGGGACGGGAGGTCCCTACGAGCAGTACTTC. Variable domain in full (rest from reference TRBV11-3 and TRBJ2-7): EAGVVQSPRYKIIEKKQPVAFWCNPISGHNTLYWYLQNLGQGPELLIRYENEEAVDDSQLPKDRFSAERLKGVDSTLKIQPAELGDSAVYLCASSPGTGGPYEQYFGPGTRLTVT.

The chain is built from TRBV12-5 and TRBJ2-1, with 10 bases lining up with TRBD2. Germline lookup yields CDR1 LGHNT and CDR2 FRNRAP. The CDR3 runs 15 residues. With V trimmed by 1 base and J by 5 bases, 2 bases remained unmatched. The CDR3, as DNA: TGTGCTAGTGGTTTGGGGCTAGCGGGAGACAATGAGCAGTTCTTC. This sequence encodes CASGLGLAGDNEQFF. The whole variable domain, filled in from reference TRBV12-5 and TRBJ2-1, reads DARVTQTPRHKVTEMGQEVTMRCQPILGHNTVFWYRQTMMQGLELLAYFRNRAPLDDSGMPKDRFSAEMPDATLATLKIQPSEPRDSAVYFCASGLGLAGDNEQFFGPGTRLTVL.

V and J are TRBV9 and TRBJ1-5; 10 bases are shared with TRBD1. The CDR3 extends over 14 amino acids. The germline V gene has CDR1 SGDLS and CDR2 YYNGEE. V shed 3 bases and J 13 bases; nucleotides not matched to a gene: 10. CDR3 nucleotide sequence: TGTGCCAGCAGCGGCGGAGCGACAGGGGGCTGGCAGCATTTT. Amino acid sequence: CASSGGATGGWQHF.

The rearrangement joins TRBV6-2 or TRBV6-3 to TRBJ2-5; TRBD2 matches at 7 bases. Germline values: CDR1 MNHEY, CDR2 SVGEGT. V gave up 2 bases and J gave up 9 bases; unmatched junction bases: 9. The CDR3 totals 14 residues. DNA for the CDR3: TGTGCCAGCAGTTACGAGTCGGGCGGGAGACCCCAGTACTTC. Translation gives CASSYESGGRPQYF.

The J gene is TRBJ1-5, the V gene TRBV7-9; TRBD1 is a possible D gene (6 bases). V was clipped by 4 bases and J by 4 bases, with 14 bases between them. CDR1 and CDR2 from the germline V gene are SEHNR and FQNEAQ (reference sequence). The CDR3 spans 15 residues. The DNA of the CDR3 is TGTGCCAGCAGCTCAAACACAGGGCGAAATCAGCCCCAGCATTTT. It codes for CASSSNTGRNQPQHF.

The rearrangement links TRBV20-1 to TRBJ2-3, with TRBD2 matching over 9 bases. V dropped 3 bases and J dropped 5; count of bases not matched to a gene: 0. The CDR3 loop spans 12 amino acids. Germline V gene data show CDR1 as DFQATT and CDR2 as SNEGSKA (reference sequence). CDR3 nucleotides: TGCAGTGCTAGTAGCGGGAGAGATACGCAGTATTTT. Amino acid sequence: CSASSGRDTQYF.